This TCR beta chain was captured in a study of identical twins. Study observations and caveats: For cord blood, abundant beta clonotypes had fewer insertions, unlike memory repertoires, which showed none. Out-of-frame TCR alpha sharing in monozygotic twins exceeded recombination model predictions. The authors drew conclusions from cross-sectional statistical analysis rather than following the same donors.

Remarks on this clonotype: The antigen is not known.

The CDR3 contains 12 residues. CDR1 is DFQATT, CDR2 SNEGSKA, per germline (reference sequence). TCRdb re-derived calls from the 5' RACE reads in MiXCR, one entry per CDR3 protein. The sample records around 1.7 million distinct CDR3 sequences, about 32% being singletons. The V call is TRBV20-1, the J call TRBJ2-7, with 9 bases aligning to TRBD1. The source is a newborn girl in good health. The sequenced sample was cord blood. As DNA, the CDR3 is TGCAATGCCGGGACAGGGATTTTCGAGCAGTACTTC. Its translation is CNAGTGIFEQYF.